This TCR beta chain is drawn from a study of T cells in Graves' hyperthyroidism and ophthalmopathy. Study-wide results and caveats: Ophthalmopathy got predicted by the model a median around six months before its onset.

No ophthalmopathy progression within 18 months constituted stable Graves' hyperthyroidism. It was uncontrolled infection, other autoimmune disease, pregnancy or lactation that excluded patients. In the case of this clonotype: Its specificity is unknown.

RNA transcripts served as the template for amplifying TCR beta CDR3 regions. With the HTBI primer set, the TCR CDR3 went through a first round of RT-PCR. Each CDR3 protein gets one entry after TCRdb re-called the multiplex PCR reads with MiXCR. The sample carries approximately 420,000 distinct CDR3 sequences, approximately 15% recorded once. The CDR3 spans 15 residues. Germline-derived CDR1 and CDR2 are MDHEN and SYDVKM. Trimming stripped 3 bases from V and 4 bases from J, with 13 bases between. The rearrangement uses TRBV28 and TRBJ1-3; D perhaps matches TRBD1 (5 bases). The receptor was derived from a woman between 18 and 29 years old with Graves' hyperthyroidism. Sequenced material: blood. The CDR3 DNA reads TGTGCCAGCAGTTTCAGTCAGGGCGGAGGAAACACCATATATTTT. Translating gives CASSFSQGGGNTIYF.